This entry concerns a single T cell receptor (beta chain). The antigen remains undetermined. The protocol was immunoSEQ multiplex PCR, while the TCRdb copy is restricted to in-frame clones and leaves out a portion. The data hold approximately 140,000 clones, with 89% observed a single time. The data originate from a study of T cells in localized non-small cell lung cancer. Trimming took 6 bases from V and 12 from J, leaving 18 bases between them. The CDR3 is 11 amino acids. Germline-derived CDR1 and CDR2 are GTSNPN and SVGIG (reference sequence). Overall study findings and caveats: Uninvolved adjacent lung had the highest recorded T cell clonality, with tumor below it. Adjacent lung tissue had a median about 52 of the top 100 clones found in the tumor. Heterogeneity is still possible, as just one tumor region was sequenced.

V is TRBV30 and J is TRBJ2-7; D remains ambiguous. The sample in question was peripheral blood, obtained before any cancer treatment. The sequence came from a female donor older than 55 with stage I lung adenocarcinoma. This CDR3 reads CACSESSLGYF. The CDR3 DNA reads as TGTGCCTGCTCGGAGTCGTCTCTCGGGTACTTC.